This T cell receptor beta chain was identified during a study of T-cell memory formation after mild COVID-19. The wider study: Among the donors, TCR clusters were largely specific to each donor. Study findings and constraints: A balance of CD4 and CD8 characterized clones contracting day 15 to 85, whereas later expanders leaned CD4+.

This CDR3 is 14 amino acids long. With 1 base removed from V and 5 bases from J, the gap between germline ends came to 9 bases. The germline gives CDR1 SEHNR, CDR2 FQNEAQ (reference sequence). This clonotype has only a few counts. What it binds is unknown. It was 5'RACE with constant-segment primers that produced the TCR alpha and TCR beta cDNA libraries, which carried sample barcodes and UMIs. TCRdb analysed the 5' RACE reads with MiXCR anew, one entry per CDR3 protein. The sample includes around 400,000 distinct CDR3 sequences, roughly 24% of them seen just once. This TCR was sampled from an adult woman who had mild COVID-19 (a few samples of this study predate the infection). Cell type and time point are not known. Sequences were obtained from PBMCs or a T cell subset sorted from them (not recorded which). This rearrangement joins TRBV7-9 to TRBJ1-5, with unresolved D. CDR3 in amino acids: CASSLELPDQPQHF. The CDR3 DNA reads as TGTGCCAGCAGCTTAGAACTGCCGGATCAGCCCCAGCATTTT.